The 14 T cell receptor beta chains in this list originate from one sample, sequenced in a study of neoadjuvant anti-PD-1 for oral cavity cancer. Measured with immunoSEQ multiplex PCR; TCRdb has only the in-frame clones, and not every one. The sample contains around 13,000 clones, 50% to 75% of which appear only once. Sequencing used PBMCs, obtained before nivolumab (anti-PD-1) treatment. The source of these receptors is a person between 35 and 79 years old with oral cavity squamous cell carcinoma.

V gene TRBV14 combines with J gene TRBJ1-6, with D uncertain. Germline V gene data show CDR1 as SGHDN and CDR2 as FVKESK. The germline V and J ends were trimmed by 4 bases and 14 bases, with 18 bases remaining between them. The CDR3 has 14 amino acids. CDR3 protein: CASSPRSDYSALHF. The CDR3 nucleotides read TGTGCCAGCAGCCCGAGATCCGATTATTCGGCCCTCCACTTT.

This clone occurred a few times. The rearrangement links TRBV7-9 to TRBJ2-3, with TRBD2 matching over 8 bases. The germline V gene has CDR1 SEHNR and CDR2 FQNEAQ (reference sequence). V dropped 4 bases and J dropped 2; count of bases not matched to a gene: 5. This CDR3 is 15 amino acids long. CDR3 in amino acids: CASSSPGLATDTQYF. CDR3 nucleotide sequence: TGTGCCAGCAGCTCACCAGGACTAGCCACAGATACGCAGTATTTT.

This clone was recorded once. J is TRBJ2-7 and V is TRBV5-1, with 7 nucleotides matching TRBD2. Germline CDR1 is SGHRS and CDR2 is YFSETQ. Germline trimming cut 0 bases from V and 3 bases from J; bases unmatched to any gene: 3. The CDR3 runs 14 residues. The CDR3 region is CASSLAGLVYEQYF. DNA of the CDR3: TGCGCCAGCAGCTTGGCTGGACTAGTCTACGAGCAGTACTTC.

The chain is built from TRBV6-1 and TRBJ2-3; D is ambiguous. V lost 6 bases and J 2 bases, leaving 15 bases between the germline ends. The CDR3 has 15 residues. The germline V gene has CDR1 MNHNS and CDR2 SASEGT. CDR3 bases: TGTGCCAGCAGGGAGTTTGTGGGCCCCACAGATACGCAGTATTTT. This codes for CASREFVGPTDTQYF.

The chain couples TRBV5-5 to TRBJ1-6; a possible D gene is TRBD1 (6 bases). V lost 4 bases to trimming and J lost 7 bases, with 12 bases between them. CDR1 and CDR2 from the germline V gene are SGHKS and YYEKEE (reference sequence). This CDR3 contains 14 residues. In DNA, the CDR3 is TGTGCCAGCAGCCCCGGACAGACCAATTCACCCCTCCACTTT. It yields the protein CASSPGQTNSPLHF.

This clone was detected a few times. The chain has TRBV2 and TRBJ2-1; 9 bases fit TRBD1. CDR3 length: 15 amino acids. Trimming at V came to 7 bases and at J to 7 bases, leaving 11 bases not matched to a gene. Germline CDR1 is SNHLY and CDR2 is FYNNEI. The CDR3 DNA reads TGTGCCAGCAAATTCGTCCCGGGACAGGGTAATGAGCAGTTCTTC. Its translation is CASKFVPGQGNEQFF.

The chain joins TRBV6-1 to TRBJ2-7, with TRBD1 matching over 7 bases. This CDR3 region has 16 residues. J was trimmed by 0 bases and V by 2 bases; bases with no gene match: 7. Looked up from germline, CDR1 is MNHNS and CDR2 is SASEGT. CDR3 nucleotides: TGTGCCAGCAGTGAACCTTTCGGGACAGCCTCCTACGAGCAGTACTTC. The encoded protein is CASSEPFGTASYEQYF.

This clone occurred a few times. The genes are TRBV2 and TRBJ1-1; TRBD1 might be the D (5 bases). Germline assignment: CDR1 SNHLY and CDR2 FYNNEI. CDR3 length equals 13 residues. Deletions cut 6 bases from V and 5 bases from J, with 13 bases between. The CDR3 spells CASRLRGGTEAFF. DNA for the CDR3: TGTGCCAGCAGACTGCGGGGGGGAACTGAAGCTTTCTTT.

This clone has only one observation. This chain joins TRBV5-1 and TRBJ2-3; D gene unclear. The V end was cut by 1 base, the J end by 1 base, with 22 bases between. The CDR3 consists of 19 residues. Germline values: CDR1 SGHRS, CDR2 YFSETQ. For the CDR3, the DNA is TGCGCCAGCAGCTTGTCTATAGGTCGGGTTCGGCCGGGCACAGATACGCAGTATTTT. Amino acid sequence: CASSLSIGRVRPGTDTQYF.

The rearrangement links TRBV6-5 to TRBJ2-7; unclear D gene. The CDR3 totals 13 residues. Germline V gene data show CDR1 as MNHEY and CDR2 as SVGAGI. V lost 0 bases and J 5 bases, leaving 8 bases between the germline ends. The CDR3 DNA sequence: TGTGCCAGCAGTTACTCGGGTCCGGACGAGCAGTACTTC. This codes for CASSYSGPDEQYF.

The chain uses TRBV5-1 and TRBJ1-6; D remains unclear. Trimming left V 5 bases short and J 6 bases short, with 12 bases between. Germline V lookup: CDR1 SGHRS, CDR2 YFSETQ. The CDR3 sequence is 14 residues long. The CDR3 here is CASRGGQVNSPLHF. The DNA for the CDR3 is TGCGCCAGCAGGGGTGGCCAGGTTAATTCACCCCTCCACTTT.

In this sample, this clone turned up a few times. The chain is built from TRBV2 and TRBJ2-3, with D possibly being TRBD2 (6 bases). The length of the CDR3 is 15 residues. CDR1 and CDR2 from the germline V gene are SNHLY and FYNNEI. V lost 10 bases to trimming and J lost 2 bases, with 19 bases between them. The CDR3 DNA reads as TGTGCCACCAGCCTAACTGCGGGGCCCACAGATACGCAGTATTTT. Translated: CATSLTAGPTDTQYF.

In its sample, this clone was seen a few times. The chain employs TRBV5-6 and TRBJ1-1; D ambiguous. This CDR3 contains 13 residues. CDR1 is SGHDT, CDR2 YYEEEE, per germline. V lost 3 bases and J lost 8, with 14 bases in between. CDR3 in amino acids: CASSSHNTEEAFF. The CDR3 region has the DNA TGTGCCAGCAGCTCGCATAATACAGAAGAAGCTTTCTTT.

The chain links TRBV5-1 to TRBJ2-1; D not certain. CDR1 and CDR2 from the germline V gene are SGHRS and YFSETQ. This CDR3 comprises 14 residues. Trimming shortened V by 0 bases and J by 7 bases, and 11 bases separated the two germline ends. The CDR3 DNA reads as TGCGCCAGCAGCTTGGATACCCTCTGGAATGAGCAGTTCTTC. It encodes CASSLDTLWNEQFF.